The 12 T cell receptor beta chains reported below all come from one sample, sequenced in a study of CXCR3-negative and CXCR3-positive naive CD8 T cells. 5' RACE that incorporated UMI labels was used to prepare the TRB cDNA libraries. Using the 5' RACE reads, TCRdb records one entry per CDR3 protein without DNA. The sample holds 46,000 or so distinct CDR3 sequences. Sequenced sample: naive CXCR3- CD8+ T cells from blood. Noted subset: CD45RO-CCR7+CD27+CD95- naive CD8+ T cells lacking CXCR3 (TNR3-). Receptor source: a human donor in good health. Some clones in this sample may be carry-over from other donors' samples.

The J gene is TRBJ2-7, the V gene TRBV28; no DNA is available, so the TRBD1 call from TCRdb remains unchecked. From germline, CDR1 is MDHEN and CDR2 SYDVKM. This CDR3 has 15 amino acids. CDR3 residues: CASSLVQGRSYEQYF.

V gene TRBV23-1 combines with J gene TRBJ2-5; the TRBD1 assignment by TCRdb is unverifiable without DNA. TRBV23-1 counts as an open reading frame of uncertain function. The CDR3 covers 14 residues. The CDR3 sequence: CASSQVTGEETQYF.

V usage is TRBV5-6 and J usage is TRBJ2-1; no DNA is available, so the TRBD2 call from TCRdb remains unchecked. The CDR3 has 19 amino acids. Germline loops: CDR1 SGHDT, CDR2 YYEEEE. The CDR3 sequence is CASSPRPSGRDSTYNEQFF. The whole variable domain, remainder taken from reference TRBV5-6 and TRBJ2-1, is DAGVTQSPTHLIKTRGQQVTLRCSPKSGHDTVSWYQQALGQGPQFIFQYYEEEERQRGNFPDRFSGHQFPNYSSELNVNALLLGDSALYLCASSPRPSGRDSTYNEQFFGPGTRLTVL.

The V and J genes are TRBV4-2 and TRBJ2-7; TCRdb reports TRBD1, a call that lacks DNA to check it against. Germline assignment: CDR1 LGHNA and CDR2 YNFKEQ. The CDR3 loop spans 14 amino acids. CDR3 amino acids: CASSQPDRGYEQYF.

The J gene is TRBJ2-1, the V gene TRBV7-2; TCRdb names TRBD1, which stays unverified in the absence of DNA. Germline lookup yields CDR1 SGHTA and CDR2 FQGNSA. The length of the CDR3 is 14 residues. The CDR3 loop reads CASSLPAGDNEQFF.

The chain employs TRBV4-3 and TRBJ1-2; as DNA is missing, the TRBD1 call by TCRdb cannot be tested. Germline V lookup: CDR1 LGHNA, CDR2 YSLEER. This CDR3 has 16 amino acids. The CDR3 reads CASSQDSQGTNYGYTF.

The chain uses TRBV20-1 and TRBJ2-7; there is no DNA to check the TCRdb D call of TRBD1. The CDR3 loop spans 15 amino acids. Germline CDR1 DFQATT, CDR2 SNEGSKA (reference sequence). The CDR3 region is CSASLGSGGPYEQYF.

The chain recombines TRBV29-1 with TRBJ2-2; TCRdb names TRBD2, which stays unverified in the absence of DNA. Germline lookup yields CDR1 SQVTM and CDR2 ANQGSEA. The CDR3 spans 13 residues. The CDR3 is CSADQRDTGELFF.

The V and J genes are TRBV28 and TRBJ1-6; TCRdb outputs TRBD1, but without DNA this stays unchecked. CDR3 length: 16 amino acids. The germline gives CDR1 MDHEN, CDR2 SYDVKM. The CDR3 sequence: CASSLDSDGFNSPLHF. Combining the CDR3 with reference TRBV28 and TRBJ1-6 gives the whole variable domain DVKVTQSSRYLVKRTGEKVFLECVQDMDHENMFWYRQDPGLGLRLIYFSYDVKMKEKGDIPEGYSVSREKKERFSLILESASTNQTSMYLCASSLDSDGFNSPLHFGNGTRLTVT.

The chain joins TRBV5-1 to TRBJ2-1; the TCRdb call, TRBD2, lacks DNA for checking. The CDR3 is 15 amino acids. CDR1 and CDR2 from the germline V gene are SGHRS and YFSETQ. The chain's CDR3 is CASSLAGTSVNEQFF. Based on the CDR3 plus reference TRBV5-1 and TRBJ2-1, the full variable domain is KAGVTQTPRYLIKTRGQQVTLSCSPISGHRSVSWYQQTPGQGLQFLFEYFSETQRNKGNFPGRFSGRQFSNSRSEMNVSTLELGDSALYLCASSLAGTSVNEQFFGPGTRLTVL.

The V gene is TRBV10-3, the J gene TRBJ2-7. Germline values: CDR1 ENHRY, CDR2 SYGVKD. This CDR3 region has 11 residues. CDR3 region: CAISDGYEQYF.

The genes are TRBV29-1 and TRBJ2-7; TCRdb's assignment of TRBD2 cannot be checked, as there is no DNA. CDR3 length: 14 residues. CDR1 and CDR2 from the germline V gene are SQVTM and ANQGSEA. The CDR3 spells CSVQTSGGGYEQYF.